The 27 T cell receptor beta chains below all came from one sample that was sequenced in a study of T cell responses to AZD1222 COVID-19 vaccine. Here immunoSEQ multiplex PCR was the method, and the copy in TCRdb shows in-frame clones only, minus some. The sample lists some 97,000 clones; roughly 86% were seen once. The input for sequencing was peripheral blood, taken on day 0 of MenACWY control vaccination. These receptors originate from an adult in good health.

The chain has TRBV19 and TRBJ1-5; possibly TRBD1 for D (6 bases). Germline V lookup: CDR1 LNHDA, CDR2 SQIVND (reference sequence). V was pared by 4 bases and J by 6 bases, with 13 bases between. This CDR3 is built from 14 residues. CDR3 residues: CASSTTQGRQPQHF. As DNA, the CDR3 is TGTGCCAGTAGTACTACACAGGGTCGTCAGCCCCAGCATTTT.

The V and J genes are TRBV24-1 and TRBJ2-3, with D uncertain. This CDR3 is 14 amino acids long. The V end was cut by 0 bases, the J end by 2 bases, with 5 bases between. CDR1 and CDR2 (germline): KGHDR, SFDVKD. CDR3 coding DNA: TGTGCCACCAGTGATTTGGACCCCACAGATACGCAGTATTTT. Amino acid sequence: CATSDLDPTDTQYF.

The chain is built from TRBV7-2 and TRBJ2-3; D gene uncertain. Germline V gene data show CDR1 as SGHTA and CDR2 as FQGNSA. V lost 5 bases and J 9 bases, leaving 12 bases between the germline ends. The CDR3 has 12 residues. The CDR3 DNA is TGTGCCAGCAGCATTACGGGTGAAACGCAGTATTTT. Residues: CASSITGETQYF.

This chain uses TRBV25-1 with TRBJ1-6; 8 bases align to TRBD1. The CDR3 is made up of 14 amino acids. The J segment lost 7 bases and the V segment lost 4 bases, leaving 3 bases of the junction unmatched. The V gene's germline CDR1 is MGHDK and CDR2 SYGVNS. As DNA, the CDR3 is TGTGCCAGCAGTGTGGACAGGGCCAATTCACCCCTCCACTTT. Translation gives CASSVDRANSPLHF.

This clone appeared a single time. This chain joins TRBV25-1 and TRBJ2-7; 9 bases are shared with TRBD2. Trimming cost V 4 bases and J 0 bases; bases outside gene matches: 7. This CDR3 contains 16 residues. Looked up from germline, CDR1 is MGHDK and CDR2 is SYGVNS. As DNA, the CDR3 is TGTGCCAGCAGTGGCCCTAGCGGGGAAGGCTCCTACGAGCAGTACTTC. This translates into CASSGPSGEGSYEQYF.

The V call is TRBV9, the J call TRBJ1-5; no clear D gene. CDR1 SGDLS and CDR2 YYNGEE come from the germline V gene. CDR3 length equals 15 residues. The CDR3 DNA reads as TGTGATACATACCACAGTTTTGGTAGGTATCAGCCCCAGCATTTT. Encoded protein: CDTYHSFGRYQPQHF.

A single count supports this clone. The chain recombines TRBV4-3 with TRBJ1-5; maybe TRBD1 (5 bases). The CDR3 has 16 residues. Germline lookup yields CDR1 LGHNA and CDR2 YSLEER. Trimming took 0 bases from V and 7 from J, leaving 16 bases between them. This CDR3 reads CASSQERRTSGQPQHF. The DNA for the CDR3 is TGCGCCAGCAGCCAAGAACGCCGGACAAGCGGCCAGCCCCAGCATTTT.

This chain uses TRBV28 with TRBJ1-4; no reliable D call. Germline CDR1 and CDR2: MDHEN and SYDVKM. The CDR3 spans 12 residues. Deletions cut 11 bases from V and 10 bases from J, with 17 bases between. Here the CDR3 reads CAWLTEEGKLFF. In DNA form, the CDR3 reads TGTGCCTGGCTGACGGAAGAGGGAAAACTGTTTTTT.

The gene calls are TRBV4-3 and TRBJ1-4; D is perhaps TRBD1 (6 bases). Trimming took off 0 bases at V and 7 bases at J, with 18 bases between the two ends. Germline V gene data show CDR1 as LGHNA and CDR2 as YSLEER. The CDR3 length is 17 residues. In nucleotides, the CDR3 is TGCGCCAGCAGCCAAGATCTTAACAGGGTGTCTAGTGAAAAACTGTTTTTT. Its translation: CASSQDLNRVSSEKLFF.

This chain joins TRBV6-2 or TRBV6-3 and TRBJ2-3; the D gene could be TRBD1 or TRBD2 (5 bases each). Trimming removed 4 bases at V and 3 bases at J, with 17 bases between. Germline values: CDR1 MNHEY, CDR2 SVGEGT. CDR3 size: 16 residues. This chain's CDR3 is CASSSPPGTRTDTQYF. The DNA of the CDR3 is TGTGCCAGCAGTTCCCCCCCAGGGACCAGGACAGATACGCAGTATTTT.

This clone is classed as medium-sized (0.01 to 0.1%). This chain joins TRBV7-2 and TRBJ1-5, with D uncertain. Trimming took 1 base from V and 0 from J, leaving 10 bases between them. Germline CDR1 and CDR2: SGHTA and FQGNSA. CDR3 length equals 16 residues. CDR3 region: CASSLVAADSNQPQHF. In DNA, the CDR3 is TGTGCCAGCAGCTTAGTGGCAGCCGATAGCAATCAGCCCCAGCATTTT.

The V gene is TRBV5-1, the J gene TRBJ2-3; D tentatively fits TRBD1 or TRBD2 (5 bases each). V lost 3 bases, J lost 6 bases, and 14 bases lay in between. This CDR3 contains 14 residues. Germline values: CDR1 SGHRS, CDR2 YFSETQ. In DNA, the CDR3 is TGCGCCAGCAGCTGGGGACGTGGGCTGGATACGCAGTATTTT. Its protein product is CASSWGRGLDTQYF.

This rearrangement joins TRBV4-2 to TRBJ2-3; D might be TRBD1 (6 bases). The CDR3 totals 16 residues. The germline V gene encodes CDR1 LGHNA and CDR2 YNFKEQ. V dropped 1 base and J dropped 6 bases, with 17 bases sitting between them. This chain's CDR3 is CASSQGVTGPQDTQYF. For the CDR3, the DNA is TGTGCCAGCAGCCAAGGGGTGACAGGCCCCCAGGATACGCAGTATTTT.

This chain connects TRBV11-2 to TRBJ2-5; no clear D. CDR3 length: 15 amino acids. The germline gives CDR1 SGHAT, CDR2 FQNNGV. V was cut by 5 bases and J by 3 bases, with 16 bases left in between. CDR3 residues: CASSPNRVNKETQYF. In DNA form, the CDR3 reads TGTGCCAGCAGCCCCAACCGGGTAAACAAAGAGACCCAGTACTTC.

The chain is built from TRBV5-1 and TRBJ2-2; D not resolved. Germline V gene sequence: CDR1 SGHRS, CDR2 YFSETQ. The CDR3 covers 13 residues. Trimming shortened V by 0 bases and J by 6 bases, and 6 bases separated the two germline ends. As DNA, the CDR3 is TGCGCCAGCAGCTTGGGGGGTGCCGGGGAGCTGTTTTTT. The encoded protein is CASSLGGAGELFF.

The CDR3 nucleotides are TGTGCCAGCTCGACGGGGGTTAACACTGAAGCTTTCTTT. It codes for CASSTGVNTEAFF. The chain employs TRBV6-5 and TRBJ1-1; D possibly corresponds to TRBD1 (5 bases). The V end was cut by 8 bases, the J end by 2 bases, with 12 bases between. The CDR3 spans 13 residues. From germline, CDR1 is MNHEY and CDR2 SVGAGI.

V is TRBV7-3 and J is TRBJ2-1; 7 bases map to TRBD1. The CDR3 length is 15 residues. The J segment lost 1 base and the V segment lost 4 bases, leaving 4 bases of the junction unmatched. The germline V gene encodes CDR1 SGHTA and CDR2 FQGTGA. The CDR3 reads CASSSQGQSYNEQFF. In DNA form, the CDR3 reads TGTGCCAGCAGCTCACAGGGGCAATCCTACAATGAGCAGTTCTTC.

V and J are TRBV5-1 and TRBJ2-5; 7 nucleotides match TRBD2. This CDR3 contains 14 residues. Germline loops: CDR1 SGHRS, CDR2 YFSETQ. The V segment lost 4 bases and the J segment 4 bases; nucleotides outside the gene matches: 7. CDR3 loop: CASSVAGLGETQYF. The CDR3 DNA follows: TGCGCCAGCAGCGTAGCGGGCCTAGGAGAGACCCAGTACTTC.

CDR3 in amino acids: CASSYSPAGTLEQFF. The CDR3 nucleotides are TGTGCCAGCAGTTACTCCCCCGCCGGGACATTGGAGCAGTTCTTC. This chain links TRBV6-2 or TRBV6-3 with TRBJ2-1; tentative D call: TRBD1 (6 bases). Germline loops: CDR1 MNHEY, CDR2 SVGEGT. Trimming pared 0 bases from V and 10 bases from J, leaving 16 bases between. The CDR3 has 15 residues.

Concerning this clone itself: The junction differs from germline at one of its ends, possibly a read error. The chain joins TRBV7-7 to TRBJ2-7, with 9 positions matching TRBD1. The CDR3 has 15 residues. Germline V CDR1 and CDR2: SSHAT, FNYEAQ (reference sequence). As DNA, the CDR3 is TGTGCTAGCAGCCCAGGACAGGGGACCACCTACGAGCAGTACTTC. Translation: CASSPGQGTTYEQYF.

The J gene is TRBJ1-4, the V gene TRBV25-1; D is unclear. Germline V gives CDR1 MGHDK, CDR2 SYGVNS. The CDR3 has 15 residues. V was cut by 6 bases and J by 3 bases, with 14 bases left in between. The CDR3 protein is CASSAQGVSNEKLFF. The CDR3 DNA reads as TGTGCCAGCAGCGCGCAAGGAGTATCTAATGAAAAACTGTTTTTT.

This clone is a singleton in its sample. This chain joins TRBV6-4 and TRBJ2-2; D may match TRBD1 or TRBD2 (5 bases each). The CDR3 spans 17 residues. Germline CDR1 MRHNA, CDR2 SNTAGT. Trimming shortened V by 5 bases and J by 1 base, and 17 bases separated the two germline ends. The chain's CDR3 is CASSPLPGTGNTGELFF. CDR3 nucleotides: TGTGCCAGCAGTCCCCTTCCCGGGACGGGGAACACCGGGGAGCTGTTTTTT.

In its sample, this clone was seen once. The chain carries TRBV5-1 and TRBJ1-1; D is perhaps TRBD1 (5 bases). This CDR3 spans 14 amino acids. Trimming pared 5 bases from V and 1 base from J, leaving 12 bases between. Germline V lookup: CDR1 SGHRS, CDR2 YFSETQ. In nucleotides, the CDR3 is TGCGCCAGCAGACCAGGGACCGGGAACACTGAAGCTTTCTTT. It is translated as CASRPGTGNTEAFF.

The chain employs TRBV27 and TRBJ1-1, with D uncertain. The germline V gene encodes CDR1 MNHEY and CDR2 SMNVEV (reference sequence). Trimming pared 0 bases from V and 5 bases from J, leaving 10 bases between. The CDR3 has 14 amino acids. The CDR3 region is CASSLSRGLTEAFF. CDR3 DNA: TGTGCCAGCAGTTTATCCCGCGGATTAACTGAAGCTTTCTTT.

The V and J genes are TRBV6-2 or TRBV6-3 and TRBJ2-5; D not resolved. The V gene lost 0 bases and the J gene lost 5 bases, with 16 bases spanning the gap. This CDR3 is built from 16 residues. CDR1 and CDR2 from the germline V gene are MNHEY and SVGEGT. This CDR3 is CASSYSRRALLETQYF. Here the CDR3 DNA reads TGTGCCAGCAGTTACTCGCGGAGAGCACTACTGGAGACCCAGTACTTC.

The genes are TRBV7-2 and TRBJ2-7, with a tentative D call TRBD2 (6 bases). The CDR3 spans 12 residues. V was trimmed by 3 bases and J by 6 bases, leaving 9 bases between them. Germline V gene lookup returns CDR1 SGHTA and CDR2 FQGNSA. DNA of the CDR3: TGTGCCAGCAGCTTTGGGGGAGGCGAGCAGTACTTC. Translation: CASSFGGGEQYF.

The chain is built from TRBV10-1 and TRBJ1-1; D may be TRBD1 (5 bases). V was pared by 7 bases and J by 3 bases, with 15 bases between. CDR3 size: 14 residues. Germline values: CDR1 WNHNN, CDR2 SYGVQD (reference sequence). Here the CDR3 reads CASKGSTVDTEAFF. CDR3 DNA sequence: TGCGCCAGCAAGGGGTCTACGGTAGACACTGAAGCTTTCTTT.